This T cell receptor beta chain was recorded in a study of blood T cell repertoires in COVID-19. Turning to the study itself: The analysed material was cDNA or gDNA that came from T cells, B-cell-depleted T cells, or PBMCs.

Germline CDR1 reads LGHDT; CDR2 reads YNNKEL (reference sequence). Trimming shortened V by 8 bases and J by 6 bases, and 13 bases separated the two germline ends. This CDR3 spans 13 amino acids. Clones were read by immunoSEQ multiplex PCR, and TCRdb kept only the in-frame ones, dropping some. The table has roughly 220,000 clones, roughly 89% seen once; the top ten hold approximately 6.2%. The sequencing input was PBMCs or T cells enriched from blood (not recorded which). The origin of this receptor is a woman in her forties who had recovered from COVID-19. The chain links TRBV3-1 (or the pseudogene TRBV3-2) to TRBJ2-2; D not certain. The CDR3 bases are TGTGCCAGCTCCTTTAGTGCGGCCGGGGAGCTGTTTTTT. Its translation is CASSFSAAGELFF.